Listed below are T cell receptor beta chains from one sample, sequenced in a study of blood T cell repertoires in COVID-19. The assay was immunoSEQ multiplex PCR, and TCRdb's table has in-frame clones only and misses some. The sample includes 45,000 to 55,000 clones, more than 70% of them seen just once. The sample taken for sequencing was peripheral blood. The receptors were gathered from a human donor in a cohort sampled during active COVID-19. The CDR3 runs from the conserved cysteine through the conserved F or W. A D gene is named only where the DNA matches it firmly. Size is omitted from some rows. Given values are once, few, many or a class for expanded clones.

j_call | d_call | clone_size | v_call | cdr3_aa | cdr3_nt
TRBJ1-1 | TRBD1 | NA | TRBV5-1 | CASSLGAGGMISEAFF | TGCGCCAGCAGCTTGGGTGCAGGGGGAATGATCTCTGAAGCTTTCTTT
TRBJ2-1 | TRBD1 | NA | TRBV5-4 | CASSQGQGVGYNEQFF | TGTGCCAGCAGCCAGGGACAGGGGGTGGGATACAATGAGCAGTTCTTC
TRBJ2-1 | TRBD2 | NA | TRBV7-8 | CASSRAGGWDNEQFF | TGTGCCAGCAGCCGAGCGGGGGGGTGGGACAATGAGCAGTTCTTC
TRBJ1-1 | NA | NA | TRBV2 | CASKWGDTEAFF | TGTGCCAGCAAATGGGGGGACACTGAAGCTTTCTTT
TRBJ2-2 | NA | NA | TRBV7-6 | CASSPQVDTGELFF | TGTGCCAGCAGCCCACAGGTAGACACCGGGGAGCTGTTTTTT
TRBJ1-4 | NA | NA | TRBV30 | CAWNPGAGKLFF | TGTGCCTGGAATCCGGGCGCGGGAAAACTGTTTTTT
TRBJ1-4 | TRBD1 | NA | TRBV6-4 | CASSVLEDRVNWSGELFF | TGTGCCAGCAGTGTCCTCGAAGACAGGGTAAATTGGTCTGGGGAACTGTTTTTT
TRBJ1-4 | TRBD1 | once | TRBV6-2/TRBV6-3 | CASSHVKPTGTGEKLFF | TGTGCCAGCAGTCACGTCAAACCGACAGGGACGGGGGAAAAACTGTTTTTT
TRBJ2-7 | TRBD1 | few | TRBV6-5 | CASRGQATYEQYF | TGTGCCAGCAGGGGACAGGCTACCTACGAGCAGTACTTC
TRBJ1-2 | TRBD1 | NA | TRBV19 | CASSPPGTGRSYGYTF | TGTGCCAGTAGTCCCCCGGGGACAGGGCGTAGCTATGGCTACACCTTC
TRBJ1-5 | NA | few | TRBV3-1/TRBV3-2 | CASSQDGRGNSNQPQHF | TGTGCCAGCAGCCAAGACGGACGGGGAAATAGCAATCAGCCCCAGCATTTT
TRBJ1-3 | TRBD1 | NA | TRBV5-6 | CASSLYRGQNTIYF | TGTGCCAGCAGCTTGTACAGGGGGCAAAACACCATATATTTT
TRBJ2-7 | TRBD2 | NA | TRBV30 | CAWSPWAGDVDEQYF | TGTGCCTGGAGTCCGTGGGCGGGGGACGTCGACGAGCAGTACTTC
TRBJ2-7 | TRBD2 | once | TRBV18 | CASSPTGGNGGEQYF | TGTGCCAGCTCACCGACGGGAGGGAACGGAGGCGAGCAGTACTTC
TRBJ1-2 | NA | NA | TRBV27 | CASSLSFSGVLRPYTF | TGTGCCAGCAGTTTATCATTTTCGGGAGTCCTTCGGCCCTACACCTTC
TRBJ2-5 | NA | NA | TRBV7-2 | CASSLVSGQETQYF | TGTGCCAGCAGCTTAGTATCGGGGCAAGAGACCCAGTACTTC
TRBJ2-1 | TRBD2 | NA | TRBV19 | CASRGLGRDEQFF | TGTGCCAGTAGGGGACTAGGGAGAGATGAGCAGTTCTTC